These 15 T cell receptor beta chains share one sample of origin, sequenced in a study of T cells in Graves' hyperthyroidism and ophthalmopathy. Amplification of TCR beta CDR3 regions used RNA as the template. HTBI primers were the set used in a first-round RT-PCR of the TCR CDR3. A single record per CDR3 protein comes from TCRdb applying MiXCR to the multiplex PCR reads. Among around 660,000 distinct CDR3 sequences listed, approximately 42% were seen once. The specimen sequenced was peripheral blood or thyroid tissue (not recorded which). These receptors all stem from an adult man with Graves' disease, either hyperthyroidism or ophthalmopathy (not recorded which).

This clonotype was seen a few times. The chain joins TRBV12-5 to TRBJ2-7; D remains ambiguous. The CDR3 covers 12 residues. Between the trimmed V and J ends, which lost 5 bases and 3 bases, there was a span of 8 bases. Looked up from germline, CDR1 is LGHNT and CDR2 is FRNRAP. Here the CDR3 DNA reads TGTGCTAGTGGTGTGGGTTACTACGAGCAGTACTTC. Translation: CASGVGYYEQYF. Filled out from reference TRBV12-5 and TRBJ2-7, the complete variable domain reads DARVTQTPRHKVTEMGQEVTMRCQPILGHNTVFWYRQTMMQGLELLAYFRNRAPLDDSGMPKDRFSAEMPDATLATLKIQPSEPRDSAVYFCASGVGYYEQYFGPGTRLTVT.

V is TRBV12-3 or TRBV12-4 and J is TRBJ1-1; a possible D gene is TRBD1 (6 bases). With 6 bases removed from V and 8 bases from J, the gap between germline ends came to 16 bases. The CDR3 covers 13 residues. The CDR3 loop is CASRDSDPLEAFF. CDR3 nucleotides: TGTGCCAGCAGGGACAGCGACCCTCTCGAAGCTTTCTTT.

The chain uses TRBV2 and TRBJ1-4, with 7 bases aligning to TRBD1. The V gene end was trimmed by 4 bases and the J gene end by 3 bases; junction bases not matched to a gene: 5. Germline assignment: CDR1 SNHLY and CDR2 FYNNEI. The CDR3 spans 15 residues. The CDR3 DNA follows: TGTGCCAGCAGTGCTTCGGGACAGTCTAATGAAAAACTGTTTTTT. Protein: CASSASGQSNEKLFF.

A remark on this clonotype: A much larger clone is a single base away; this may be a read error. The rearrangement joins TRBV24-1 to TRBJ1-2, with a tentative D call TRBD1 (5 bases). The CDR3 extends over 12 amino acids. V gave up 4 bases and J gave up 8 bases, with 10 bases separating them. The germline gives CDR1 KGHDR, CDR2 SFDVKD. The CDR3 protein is CATSDLGEGYTF. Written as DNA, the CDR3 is TGTGCCACCAGTGACCTGGGGGAAGGCTACACCTTC.

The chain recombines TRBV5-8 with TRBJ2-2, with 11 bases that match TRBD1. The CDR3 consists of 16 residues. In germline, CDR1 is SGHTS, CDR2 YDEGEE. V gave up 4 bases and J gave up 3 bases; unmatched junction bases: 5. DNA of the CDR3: TGTGCCAGCAGCCCGAGGACAGGGGGCTACACCGGGGAGCTGTTTTTT. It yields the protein CASSPRTGGYTGELFF.

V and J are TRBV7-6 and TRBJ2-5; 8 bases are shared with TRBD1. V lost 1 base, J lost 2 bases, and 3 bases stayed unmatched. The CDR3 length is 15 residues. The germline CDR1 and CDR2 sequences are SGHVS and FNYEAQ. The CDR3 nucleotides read TGTGCCAGCAGCTTAGGGACAGGGTCTCAAGAGACCCAGTACTTC. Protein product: CASSLGTGSQETQYF.

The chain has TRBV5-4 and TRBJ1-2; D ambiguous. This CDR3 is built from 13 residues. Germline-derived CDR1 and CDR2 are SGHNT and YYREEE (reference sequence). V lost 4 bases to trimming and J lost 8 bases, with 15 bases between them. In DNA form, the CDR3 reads TGTGCCAGCAGCGGCGGACCGGCCTTGGGCTACACCTTC. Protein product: CASSGGPALGYTF. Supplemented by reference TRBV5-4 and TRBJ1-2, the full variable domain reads ETGVTQSPTHLIKTRGQQVTLRCSSQSGHNTVSWYQQALGQGPQFIFQYYREEENGRGNFPPRFSGLQFPNYSSELNVNALELDDSALYLCASSGGPALGYTFGSGTRLTVV.

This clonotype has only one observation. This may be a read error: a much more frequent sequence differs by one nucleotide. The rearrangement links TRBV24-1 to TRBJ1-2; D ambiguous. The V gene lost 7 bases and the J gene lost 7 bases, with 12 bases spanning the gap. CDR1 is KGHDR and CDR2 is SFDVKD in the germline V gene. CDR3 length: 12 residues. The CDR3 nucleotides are TGTGCCACCAGCTTAGTTCTTTCTGGCTACACCTTC. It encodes CATSLVLSGYTF.

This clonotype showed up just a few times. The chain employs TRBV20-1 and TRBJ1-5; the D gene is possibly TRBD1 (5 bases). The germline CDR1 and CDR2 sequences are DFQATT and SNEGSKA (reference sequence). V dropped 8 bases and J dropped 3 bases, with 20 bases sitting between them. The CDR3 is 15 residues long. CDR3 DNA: TGCAGTACCCGAGGGTACCGGGGACCCAATCAGCCCCAGCATTTT. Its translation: CSTRGYRGPNQPQHF.

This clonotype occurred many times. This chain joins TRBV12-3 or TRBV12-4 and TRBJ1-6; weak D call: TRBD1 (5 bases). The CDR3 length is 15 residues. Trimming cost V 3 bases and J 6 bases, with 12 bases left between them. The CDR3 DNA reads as TGTGCCAGCAGTTTGTCCGGGACGTCTAATTCACCCCTCCACTTT. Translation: CASSLSGTSNSPLHF.

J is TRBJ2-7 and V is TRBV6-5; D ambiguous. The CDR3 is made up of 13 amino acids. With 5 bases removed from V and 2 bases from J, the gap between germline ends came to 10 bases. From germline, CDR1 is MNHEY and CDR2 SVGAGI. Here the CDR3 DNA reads TGTGCCAGCAGTGATTTAACGGCCTACGAGCAGTACTTC. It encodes CASSDLTAYEQYF.

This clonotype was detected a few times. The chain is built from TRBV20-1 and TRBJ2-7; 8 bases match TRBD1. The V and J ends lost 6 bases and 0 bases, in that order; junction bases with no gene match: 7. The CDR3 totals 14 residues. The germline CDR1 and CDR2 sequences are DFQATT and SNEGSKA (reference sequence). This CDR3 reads CSALTGAHSYEQYF. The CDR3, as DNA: TGCAGTGCCCTGACAGGGGCGCACTCCTACGAGCAGTACTTC.

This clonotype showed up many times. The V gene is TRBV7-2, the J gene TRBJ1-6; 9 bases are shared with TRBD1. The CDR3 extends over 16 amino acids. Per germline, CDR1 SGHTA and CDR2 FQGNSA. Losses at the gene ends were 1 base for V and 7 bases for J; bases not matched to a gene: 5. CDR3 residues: CASSLGLDRGNSPLHF. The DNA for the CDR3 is TGTGCCAGCAGCTTAGGTCTGGACAGGGGCAATTCACCCCTCCACTTT. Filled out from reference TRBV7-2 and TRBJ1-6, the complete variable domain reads GAGVSQSPSNKVTEKGKDVELRCDPISGHTALYWYRQSLGQGLEFLIYFQGNSAPDKSGLPSDRFSAERTGGSVSTLTIQRTQQEDSAVYLCASSLGLDRGNSPLHFGNGTRLTVT.

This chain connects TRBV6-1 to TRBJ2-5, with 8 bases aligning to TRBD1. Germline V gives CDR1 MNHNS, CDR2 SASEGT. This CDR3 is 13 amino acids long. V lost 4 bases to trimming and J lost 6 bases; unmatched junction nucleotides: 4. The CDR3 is CASSVGQGKTQYF. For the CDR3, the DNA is TGTGCCAGCAGTGTAGGACAGGGAAAGACCCAGTACTTC.

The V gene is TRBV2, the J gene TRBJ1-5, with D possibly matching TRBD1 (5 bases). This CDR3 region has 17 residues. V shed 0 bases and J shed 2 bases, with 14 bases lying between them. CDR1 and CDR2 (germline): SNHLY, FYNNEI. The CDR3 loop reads CASSEARYGAGNQPQHF. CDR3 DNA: TGTGCCAGCAGTGAAGCGAGATATGGGGCCGGCAATCAGCCCCAGCATTTT.